Described below is a single TCR beta chain sequence and its context. Patients of the Seattle cohort, enrolled during active infection, were followed longitudinally. These data belong to a study of blood T cell repertoires in COVID-19. Study information: Sources were T cells, B-cell-depleted T cells, or PBMCs; the material itself was cDNA or gDNA.

Study processing details: Nucleated cell counts were estimated from reference gene primer amplification. TCRdb keeps only in-frame clones here, not all; method: immunoSEQ multiplex PCR. V and J calls and clone size are given by that table; D and trimming were obtained from the DNA. The table includes over 450,000 clones, roughly 89% detected once. The ends were cut back, 7 bases at V and 5 bases at J, with 8 bases in the middle. The germline CDR1 and CDR2 sequences are MNHEY and SMNVEV (reference sequence). CDR3 length: 11 amino acids. The rearrangement joins TRBV27 to TRBJ1-1; D is ambiguous. This clonotype was sampled from a man younger than 30 with COVID-19, enrolled during active disease. The sequenced sample was peripheral blood. In DNA form, the CDR3 reads TGTGCCAGCATAGGAGGGACTGAAGCTTTCTTT. It yields the protein CASIGGTEAFF.